This T cell receptor (beta chain) was observed in a study of PD-1 blockade in classical Hodgkin lymphoma. Across the study: It was nivolumab at 3 mg/kg, given intravenously every 2 weeks, that patients received.

The protocol was immunoSEQ multiplex PCR, while the TCRdb copy is restricted to in-frame clones and leaves out a portion. The table shows fewer than 10,000 clones, with 82% occurring only once. Between the trimmed V and J ends, which lost 1 base and 0 bases, there was a span of 16 bases. Germline V gene data show CDR1 as SGHAT and CDR2 as FQNNGV. The CDR3 loop spans 18 amino acids. Noted time point: cycle 4 day 1 (C4D1), after around six weeks of nivolumab. All trial patients relapsed after autologous stem cell transplantation. This chain joins TRBV11-2 and TRBJ2-1, with a weak D call TRBD2 (7 bases). This TCR came from a human donor with classical Hodgkin lymphoma. The material was peripheral blood mononuclear cells (PBMCs), obtained before the fourth cycle of nivolumab. The CDR3 loop is CASSLAGGHRSSYNEQFF. Written as DNA, the CDR3 is TGTGCCAGCAGCTTAGCCGGGGGGCACCGAAGCTCCTACAATGAGCAGTTCTTC.